Presented here are 25 T cell receptor beta chains from one specimen sequenced in a study of T cells in Graves' hyperthyroidism and ophthalmopathy. RNA transcripts were the template for amplifying TCR beta CDR3 regions. The HTBI primer set drove a first-round RT-PCR of the TCR CDR3. TCRdb called the multiplex PCR reads again in MiXCR, with one record for every CDR3 protein. Here the sample spans approximately 430,000 distinct CDR3 sequences, approximately 15% being singletons. The sequenced material came from blood. Receptor source: a woman under 30 with Graves' hyperthyroidism.

This clonotype was picked up many times. The CDR3 loop reads CASSGSKGEIVGANVLTF. CDR3 DNA sequence: TGTGCCAGCAGTGGGAGCAAGGGAGAAATCGTTGGGGCCAACGTCCTGACTTTC. The chain carries TRBV6-1 and TRBJ2-6; tentative D call: TRBD2 (5 bases). The length of the CDR3 is 18 residues. From germline, CDR1 is MNHNS and CDR2 SASEGT. The V end lost 4 bases, the J end lost 3 bases, and 19 bases lay between the germline ends.

This clonotype was observed many times. The rearrangement joins TRBV29-1 to TRBJ2-5; 7 bases agree with TRBD2. Germline V gene sequence: CDR1 SQVTM, CDR2 ANQGSEA. The trim removed 5 bases at V and 5 bases at J, leaving 8 bases unmatched. CDR3 length equals 13 residues. The CDR3 DNA follows: TGCAGCGTTTTAGCGGGTCCGAGTGAGACCCAGTACTTC. It codes for CSVLAGPSETQYF.

This clonotype appeared many times. The CDR3 loop is CASSGGGTLPNEQYF. As DNA, the CDR3 is TGTGCCAGCAGTGGTGGAGGGACTTTACCCAACGAGCAGTACTTC. V usage is TRBV2 and J usage is TRBJ2-7; D is perhaps TRBD2 (6 bases). Germline assignment: CDR1 SNHLY and CDR2 FYNNEI. The length of the CDR3 is 15 residues. Trimming took off 4 bases at V and 5 bases at J, with 18 bases between the two ends. Using reference TRBV2 and TRBJ2-7 for the parts outside the CDR3, the full variable domain is EPEVTQTPSHQVTQMGQEVILRCVPISNHLYFYWYRQILGQKVEFLVSFYNNEISEKSEIFDDQFSVERPDGSNFTLKIRSTKLEDSAMYFCASSGGGTLPNEQYFGPGTRLTVT.

This clonotype showed up just a few times. The chain joins TRBV25-1 to TRBJ1-2; 7 bases agree with TRBD1. The trim removed 3 bases at V and 7 bases at J, leaving 8 bases unmatched. The CDR3 is 14 residues long. In germline, CDR1 is MGHDK, CDR2 SYGVNS. In DNA, the CDR3 is TGTGCCAGCAGTGAGAAGGAGGGGGCGGCTGGCTACACCTTC. Translated, it gives CASSEKEGAAGYTF.

Worth noting for this clonotype: Its ends do not fully match the called genes, so a read error is possible. The chain carries TRBV11-2 and TRBJ2-7; tentative D call: TRBD2 (6 bases). The V gene's germline CDR1 is SGHAT and CDR2 FQNNGV. There are 16 residues in the CDR3. CDR3 sequence (DNA): TGTGCCAGCAGCTTAGGGCCGGCGACTAGTCCCTACGAGCAGTGCTTC. The encoded protein is CASSLGPATSPYEQCF.

The chain has TRBV2 and TRBJ1-2; 11 bases map to TRBD1. Germline trimming cut 8 bases from V and 0 bases from J; bases unmatched to any gene: 5. Germline V lookup: CDR1 SNHLY, CDR2 FYNNEI. The CDR3 loop spans 15 amino acids. Here the CDR3 DNA reads TGTGCCAGCTTCGGGACAGGGGGAGCTAACTATGGCTACACCTTC. It translates to CASFGTGGANYGYTF. The whole variable domain, filled in from reference TRBV2 and TRBJ1-2, reads EPEVTQTPSHQVTQMGQEVILRCVPISNHLYFYWYRQILGQKVEFLVSFYNNEISEKSEIFDDQFSVERPDGSNFTLKIRSTKLEDSAMYFCASFGTGGANYGYTFGSGTRLTVV.

Ten or more counts support this clonotype. The chain has TRBV20-1 and TRBJ2-7, with 12 positions matching TRBD2. Germline loops: CDR1 DFQATT, CDR2 SNEGSKA (reference sequence). J was trimmed by 0 bases and V by 0 bases; bases with no gene match: 6. There are 17 residues in the CDR3. The CDR3 region is CSAREASGRAFSYEQYF. The CDR3 bases are TGCAGTGCTAGAGAAGCTAGCGGGAGGGCCTTCTCCTACGAGCAGTACTTC.

This clonotype showed up many times. The chain carries TRBV28 and TRBJ1-6; D unclear. Between the trimmed V and J ends, which lost 6 bases and 6 bases, there was a span of 9 bases. Germline lookup yields CDR1 MDHEN and CDR2 SYDVKM. This CDR3 comprises 13 residues. CDR3 sequence (DNA): TGTGCCAGCAGGGCAGAGCCTAATTCACCCCTCCACTTT. It encodes CASRAEPNSPLHF.

This clonotype was seen repeatedly, ten times or more. The chain recombines TRBV18 with TRBJ1-2; the D is unclear. V was cut by 2 bases and J by 6 bases, with 13 bases left in between. Per the germline V gene, CDR1 is KGHSH and CDR2 is LQKENI. This CDR3 contains 14 residues. The CDR3 nucleotides read TGTGCCAGCTCACCAAGGGAGGCGGAGGATGGCTACACCTTC. This encodes CASSPREAEDGYTF.

The chain is built from TRBV2 and TRBJ2-1; TRBD2 aligns across 10 bases. V shed 8 bases and J 4 bases; nucleotides not matched to a gene: 8. Germline CDR1 and CDR2: SNHLY and FYNNEI. This CDR3 is 15 amino acids long. The CDR3 coding sequence is TGTGCCAGCGCGGGGGGGACTAGCGTTTACAATGAGCAGTTCTTC. It encodes CASAGGTSVYNEQFF.

The chain carries TRBV11-2 and TRBJ2-2; possible D gene TRBD1, 6 bases. The J call is in doubt because the DNA end fits TRBJ1-1 better. The germline CDR1 and CDR2 sequences are SGHAT and FQNNGV. The CDR3 totals 13 residues. For the CDR3, the DNA is TGTGCCAGCAGCTTAGGCGGAGCGACAGGAGCTTTCTTT. Translated, it gives CASSLGGATGAFF.

There are many counts of this clonotype. CDR3 sequence (DNA): TGTGCCAGCAGTCGAAATACGCGCCGGAGCTACACCTTC. It codes for CASSRNTRRSYTF. The rearrangement uses TRBV12-3 or TRBV12-4 and TRBJ1-2; D is uncertain. This CDR3 region has 13 residues. V was cut by 5 bases and J by 9 bases, with 16 bases left in between.

This clonotype appeared a few times. This chain links TRBV19 with TRBJ1-2; TRBD1 matches at 7 bases. The germline V gene encodes CDR1 LNHDA and CDR2 SQIVND (reference sequence). With 5 bases clipped from V and 1 base from J, the junction kept 13 bases outside the gene matches. The CDR3 length is 17 residues. The CDR3 loop is CASSPGTVDRNNYGYTF. CDR3 in DNA: TGTGCCAGTAGTCCCGGGACAGTCGATCGTAATAACTATGGCTACACCTTC. Complete variable domain (other parts from reference TRBV19 and TRBJ1-2): DGGITQSPKYLFRKEGQNVTLSCEQNLNHDAMYWYRQDPGQGLRLIYYSQIVNDFQKGDIAEGYSVSREKKESFPLTVTSAQKNPTAFYLCASSPGTVDRNNYGYTFGSGTRLTVV.

In this sample, this clonotype turned up many times. CDR3 DNA sequence: TGTGCCAGCGACCAGGATGGCTACGAGCAGTACTTC. Translating gives CASDQDGYEQYF. This sequence joins TRBV2 and TRBJ2-7; D is undetermined. This CDR3 has 12 amino acids. CDR1 SNHLY and CDR2 FYNNEI come from the germline V gene. The V end lost 8 bases, the J end lost 3 bases, and 11 bases lay between the germline ends. Full variable domain (rest looked up from reference TRBV2 and TRBJ2-7): EPEVTQTPSHQVTQMGQEVILRCVPISNHLYFYWYRQILGQKVEFLVSFYNNEISEKSEIFDDQFSVERPDGSNFTLKIRSTKLEDSAMYFCASDQDGYEQYFGPGTRLTVT.

In this sample, this clonotype turned up a few times. The chain recombines TRBV27 with TRBJ2-4; the D gene is possibly TRBD1 (6 bases). The V gene's germline CDR1 is MNHEY and CDR2 SMNVEV (reference sequence). V was clipped by 0 bases and J by 6 bases, with 21 bases between them. The CDR3 loop spans 18 amino acids. The CDR3 sequence is CASSLSTFAGDQGNIQYF. The CDR3 DNA follows: TGTGCCAGCAGTTTATCGACTTTTGCAGGGGATCAGGGAAACATTCAGTACTTC.

This clonotype has a handful of counts. J is TRBJ1-2 and V is TRBV18, with TRBD1 identical over 9 bases. There are 15 residues in the CDR3. Trimming cost V 8 bases and J 7 bases; bases outside gene matches: 14. Germline V gives CDR1 KGHSH, CDR2 LQKENI. CDR3 sequence (DNA): TGTGCCAGCGCCACCGGGGGGACAGGGACACTTGGCTACACCTTC. It codes for CASATGGTGTLGYTF.

The chain recombines TRBV4-2 with TRBJ2-2; 7 bases agree with TRBD2. V shed 5 bases and J 0 bases; nucleotides not matched to a gene: 3. This CDR3 comprises 15 residues. Looked up from germline, CDR1 is LGHNA and CDR2 is YNFKEQ. CDR3 coding DNA: TGTGCCAGCAGCGGCGCGGGAGCGAACACCGGGGAGCTGTTTTTT. Translated: CASSGAGANTGELFF.

This clonotype was seen repeatedly, ten times or more. This sequence joins TRBV12-3 or TRBV12-4 and TRBJ2-1; D is unclear. This CDR3 spans 14 amino acids. V lost 3 bases and J lost 0, with 6 bases in between. The CDR3 DNA reads as TGTGCCAGCAGTTTTCAGAGCTCCTACAATGAGCAGTTCTTC. It specifies CASSFQSSYNEQFF.

The sample holds a few counts of this clonotype. V usage is TRBV5-1 and J usage is TRBJ1-2; TRBD1 aligns across 7 bases. Germline V gene sequence: CDR1 SGHRS, CDR2 YFSETQ. The CDR3 length is 16 residues. The trim removed 4 bases at V and 4 bases at J, leaving 13 bases unmatched. CDR3: CASSPGQARSLYGYTF. CDR3 DNA sequence: TGCGCCAGCAGCCCAGGACAGGCCCGCTCCCTCTATGGCTACACCTTC.

The chain carries TRBV7-9 and TRBJ1-2; possibly TRBD1 for D (6 bases). This CDR3 is 13 amino acids long. Germline V gene lookup returns CDR1 SEHNR and CDR2 FQNEAQ (reference sequence). V was pared by 5 bases and J by 4 bases, with 11 bases between. The CDR3 coding sequence is TGTGCCAGCAGCGCTGACAGGTTCTATGGCTACACCTTC. This encodes CASSADRFYGYTF.

The rearrangement uses TRBV15 and TRBJ1-6; 9 nucleotides line up with TRBD1. The CDR3 has 17 residues. Trimming took 4 bases from V and 10 from J; bases not matched to a gene: 14. Germline loops: CDR1 LNHNV, CDR2 YYDKDF (reference sequence). The CDR3 DNA follows: TGTGCCACCAGCACGAGACAGGGGGTGGGGAATGGATCACCCCTCCACTTT. Amino acid sequence: CATSTRQGVGNGSPLHF.

In this sample, this clonotype turned up many times. The chain combines TRBV2 with TRBJ2-5; 11 positions agree with TRBD1. Germline V lookup: CDR1 SNHLY, CDR2 FYNNEI. The CDR3 contains 15 residues. J gave up 5 bases and V 6 bases, and 8 bases lay outside the gene matches. CDR3 protein: CASSRLDRGRETQYF. The CDR3 nucleotides read TGTGCCAGCAGCCGTTTGGACAGGGGGCGCGAGACCCAGTACTTC. The whole variable domain, remainder taken from reference TRBV2 and TRBJ2-5, is EPEVTQTPSHQVTQMGQEVILRCVPISNHLYFYWYRQILGQKVEFLVSFYNNEISEKSEIFDDQFSVERPDGSNFTLKIRSTKLEDSAMYFCASSRLDRGRETQYFGPGTRLLVL.

This clonotype turned up a few times. The rearrangement uses TRBV4-1 and TRBJ1-2, with D possibly matching TRBD1 (6 bases). The germline gives CDR1 MGHRA, CDR2 YSYEKL. Between the trimmed V and J ends, which lost 0 bases and 0 bases, there was a span of 11 bases. CDR3 size: 16 residues. The CDR3 DNA reads as TGCGCCAGCAGCCAAGATTGGACAGCTACTAACTATGGCTACACCTTC. Translated, it gives CASSQDWTATNYGYTF.

This clonotype was observed a handful of times. CDR3 loop: CASSLGAWTRRFF. The CDR3 coding sequence is TGTGCCAGCAGCCTTGGGGCCTGGACTAGAAGGTTCTTC. The rearrangement joins TRBV3-1 to TRBJ2-1; TRBD2 matches at 7 bases. The CDR3 loop spans 13 amino acids. Trimming took 4 bases from V and 15 from J; bases not matched to a gene: 12. Germline V gene sequence: CDR1 LGHDT, CDR2 YNNKEL (reference sequence).

This clonotype was detected a few times. The chain recombines TRBV7-9 with TRBJ2-7, with 10 bases that match TRBD1. Germline CDR1 SEHNR, CDR2 FQNEAQ (reference sequence). Trimming removed 8 bases from V and 5 bases from J; junction bases left unmatched: 12. The CDR3 contains 15 residues. CDR3 DNA sequence: TGTGCCAGCCTCCCTCCCGGGACAGGGGATGACGAGCAGTACTTC. It yields the protein CASLPPGTGDDEQYF.